The entry below describes one TCR beta chain. V was cut by 1 base and J by 5 bases, with 9 bases left in between. The CDR3 loop spans 13 amino acids. The V gene's germline CDR1 is SGHRS and CDR2 YFSETQ. TCRdb re-derived calls from the 5' RACE reads in MiXCR, one entry per CDR3 protein. The profile shows about 530,000 distinct CDR3 sequences, around 15% of them singletons. This record belongs to a study of identical twins. The same data also went into a second study, on yellow fever vaccine responses in identical twins.

The chain uses TRBV5-1 and TRBJ1-1; possibly TRBD1 for D (5 bases). This receptor was obtained from a woman aged 18-35 years in good health. The source material was CD4+ T cells sorted from blood. The DNA of the CDR3 is TGCGCCAGCAGCTTGTTTCGGGGGACTGAAGCTTTCTTT. Amino acid sequence: CASSLFRGTEAFF.